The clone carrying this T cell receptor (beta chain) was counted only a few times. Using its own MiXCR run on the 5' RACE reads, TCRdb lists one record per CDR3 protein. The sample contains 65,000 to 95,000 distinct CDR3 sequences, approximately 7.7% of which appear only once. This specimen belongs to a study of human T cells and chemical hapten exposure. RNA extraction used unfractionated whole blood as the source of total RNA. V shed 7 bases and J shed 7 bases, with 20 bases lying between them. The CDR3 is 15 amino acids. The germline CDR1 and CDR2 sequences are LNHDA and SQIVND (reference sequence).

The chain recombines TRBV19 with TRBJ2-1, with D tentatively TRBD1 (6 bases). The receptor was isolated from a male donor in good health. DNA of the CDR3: TGTGCCAGTACCCGAAGGGGGACCACTCTTAATGAGCAGTTCTTC. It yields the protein CASTRRGTTLNEQFF. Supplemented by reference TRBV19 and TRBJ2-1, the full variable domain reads DGGITQSPKYLFRKEGQNVTLSCEQNLNHDAMYWYRQDPGQGLRLIYYSQIVNDFQKGDIAEGYSVSREKKESFPLTVTSAQKNPTAFYLCASTRRGTTLNEQFFGPGTRLTVL.